This T cell receptor beta chain was recovered during a study of T cell responses to AZD1222 COVID-19 vaccine. Germline V gene sequence: CDR1 MGHRA, CDR2 YSYEKL. Trimming left V 4 bases short and J 9 bases short, with 16 bases between. The CDR3 spans 14 residues. Only in-frame clones appear in the TCRdb table, and some are missing; sequencing was by immunoSEQ multiplex PCR. The profile shows around 80,000 clones, 87% of them singletons. This chain joins TRBV4-1 and TRBJ2-1, with D possibly matching TRBD2 (5 bases). This clonotype was obtained from an adult who received the AZD1222 COVID-19 vaccine. Sequenced here: peripheral blood, sampled 28 days after the second AZD1222 dose. The CDR3 spells CASSPSGYGGEQFF. The CDR3 DNA reads TGCGCCAGCAGCCCCTCCGGTTATGGAGGTGAGCAGTTCTTC.